This T cell receptor beta chain stems from a study of blood T cell repertoires in COVID-19. Study-level background: Samples of COVID-19 (acute and convalescent) were obtained from the United States, Italy and Spain. From T cells, B-cell-depleted T cells, or PBMCs came the material, which was cDNA or gDNA.

Germline V gives CDR1 GTSNPN, CDR2 SVGIG (reference sequence). This CDR3 region has 14 residues. V lost 3 bases and J 0 bases, leaving 9 bases between the germline ends. The sample holds one count of this clone. As originally analysed: Reference gene primer amplification gave nucleated cell count estimates. Clones were sequenced by immunoSEQ multiplex PCR, and TCRdb holds only the in-frame ones, with some missing. V and J calls and clone size are as listed in that table; D and trimming were resolved from the DNA. The sample gives around 83,000 clones, about 89% of which show up once; roughly 14% is in the top ten.

The source is a man between 65 and 80 years old with active or convalescent COVID-19. Sequences were obtained from peripheral blood. The rearrangement uses TRBV30 and TRBJ1-5; D is uncertain. CDR3 DNA sequence: TGTGCCTGGAGGACACCTTATAGCAATCAGCCCCAGCATTTT. Amino acid sequence: CAWRTPYSNQPQHF.